Listed here are 28 T cell receptor beta chains from one sample, sequenced in a study of blood T cell repertoires in COVID-19. Sequencing used immunoSEQ multiplex PCR; TCRdb keeps in-frame clones, though not all of them. Among about 140,000 clones listed, around 86% were seen once. Input material: peripheral blood. All receptors come from a woman aged 80 or older with acute or convalescent COVID-19.

The gene calls are TRBV10-3 and TRBJ1-2; D is unclear. V lost 2 bases and J 3 bases, leaving 7 bases between the germline ends. Germline loops: CDR1 ENHRY, CDR2 SYGVKD. CDR3 length: 13 residues. This chain's CDR3 is CAISEGRYYGYTF. Here the CDR3 DNA reads TGTGCCATCAGTGAGGGCAGATACTATGGCTACACCTTC.

This chain links TRBV19 with TRBJ2-5, with 9 positions matching TRBD2. The CDR3 spans 14 residues. CDR1 is LNHDA, CDR2 SQIVND, per germline (reference sequence). V lost 6 bases, J lost 3 bases, and 5 bases stayed unmatched. CDR3 DNA sequence: TGTGCCAGTAGCGAACTAGCGGGCGAAGAGACCCAGTACTTC. Translated, it gives CASSELAGEETQYF. Supplemented by reference TRBV19 and TRBJ2-5, the full variable domain reads DGGITQSPKYLFRKEGQNVTLSCEQNLNHDAMYWYRQDPGQGLRLIYYSQIVNDFQKGDIAEGYSVSREKKESFPLTVTSAQKNPTAFYLCASSELAGEETQYFGPGTRLLVL.

This chain joins TRBV2 and TRBJ2-1; D uncertain. Per germline, CDR1 SNHLY and CDR2 FYNNEI. The length of the CDR3 is 14 residues. DNA for the CDR3: TGTGCGATGAGCGCGAGTGGGTTATACAATGAGCAGTTCTTC. Translated: CAMSASGLYNEQFF.

The chain joins TRBV7-7 to TRBJ2-2; D remains unclear. The V gene's germline CDR1 is SSHAT and CDR2 FNYEAQ (reference sequence). This CDR3 spans 15 amino acids. V lost 11 bases, J lost 0 bases, and 16 bases lay in between. The CDR3 sequence is CAFRESETNTGELFF. The DNA for the CDR3 is TGTGCCTTCCGAGAGTCGGAGACGAACACCGGGGAGCTGTTTTTT.

The rearrangement links TRBV18 to TRBJ2-7; no reliable D call. CDR3 length: 15 amino acids. Germline CDR1 reads KGHSH; CDR2 reads LQKENI. V shed 3 bases and J shed 2 bases, with 14 bases lying between them. As DNA, the CDR3 is TGTGCCAGCTCACCCCCTGATAAGGAGCCCTACGAGCAGTACTTC. Protein sequence: CASSPPDKEPYEQYF.

The chain employs TRBV15 and TRBJ1-5, with TRBD1 matching over 7 bases. V shed 3 bases and J 3 bases; nucleotides not matched to a gene: 8. Germline CDR1 LNHNV, CDR2 YYDKDF (reference sequence). The CDR3 totals 16 residues. The CDR3 DNA follows: TGTGCCACCAGCAGCATCCAGGGGGTCGCCAATCAGCCCCAGCATTTT. Translating gives CATSSIQGVANQPQHF.

V usage is TRBV6-1 and J usage is TRBJ1-2; possible D gene TRBD1, 5 bases. Germline CDR1 reads MNHNS; CDR2 reads SASEGT. This CDR3 spans 15 amino acids. Between the trimmed V and J ends, which lost 0 bases and 2 bases, there was a span of 10 bases. The CDR3 is CASSEAGRGNYGYTF. The CDR3 DNA reads TGTGCCAGCAGTGAAGCGGGGAGGGGAAACTATGGCTACACCTTC.

The chain links TRBV28 to TRBJ2-1, with D perhaps TRBD2 (7 bases). CDR3 length: 15 residues. Per the germline V gene, CDR1 is MDHEN and CDR2 is SYDVKM. Trimming removed 4 bases at V and 4 bases at J, with 14 bases between. This chain's CDR3 is CASSSRGARYNEQFF. The CDR3 DNA sequence: TGTGCCAGCAGTTCCCGGGGGGCCAGGTACAATGAGCAGTTCTTC.

The chain couples TRBV7-9 to TRBJ2-7; 13 nucleotides agree with TRBD2. The germline V gene encodes CDR1 SEHNR and CDR2 FQNEAQ (reference sequence). The trim removed 1 base at V and 7 bases at J, leaving 7 bases unmatched. The CDR3 has 16 residues. In DNA form, the CDR3 reads TGTGCCAGCAGCTTAGTGGGGACTAGCGGGACTAAAGAGCAGTACTTC. Encoded protein: CASSLVGTSGTKEQYF.

The rearrangement joins TRBV10-3 to TRBJ2-1; 9 bases are a match to TRBD2. The J segment lost 3 bases and the V segment lost 2 bases, leaving 2 bases of the junction unmatched. Germline CDR1 reads ENHRY; CDR2 reads SYGVKD. This CDR3 has 15 amino acids. The CDR3 loop reads CAISELAGNYNEQFF. Here the CDR3 DNA reads TGTGCCATCAGTGAGCTAGCGGGGAACTACAATGAGCAGTTCTTC.

The chain joins TRBV3-1 (or the pseudogene TRBV3-2) to TRBJ1-4; D may be TRBD1 (5 bases). The CDR3 extends over 14 amino acids. Trimming cost V 8 bases and J 0 bases, with 10 bases left between them. CDR1 is LGHDT, CDR2 YNNKEL, per germline (reference sequence). In DNA form, the CDR3 reads TGTGCCAGCGGAATGACAGCAACTAATGAAAAACTGTTTTTT. Amino acid sequence: CASGMTATNEKLFF.

This sequence joins TRBV11-2 and TRBJ1-1; TRBD1 is a possible D gene (6 bases). This CDR3 is built from 15 residues. CDR1 and CDR2 (germline): SGHAT, FQNNGV. V was shortened by 0 bases and J by 1 base, with 9 bases between the two germline ends. The CDR3 DNA sequence: TGTGCCAGCAGCTTAGATCGAGGGGGGAACACTGAAGCTTTCTTT. It encodes CASSLDRGGNTEAFF.

The chain joins TRBV3-1 (or the pseudogene TRBV3-2) to TRBJ1-2; 7 bases fit TRBD1. This CDR3 has 15 amino acids. Germline lookup yields CDR1 LGHDT and CDR2 YNNKEL (reference sequence). The ends lost 3 bases at V and 5 bases at J; junction bases unmatched: 9. CDR3 DNA: TGTGCCAGCAGCCAGCACCGGCGGGGACAGTATGGCTACACCTTC. Translated, it gives CASSQHRRGQYGYTF.

This clone was counted once. V and J are TRBV28 and TRBJ1-5; 8 nucleotides align to TRBD1. CDR3 size: 15 residues. The germline gives CDR1 MDHEN, CDR2 SYDVKM. Trimming took 6 bases from V and 7 from J; bases not matched to a gene: 11. The CDR3 loop is CASRTQGGRSQPQHF. The CDR3 DNA sequence: TGTGCCAGCAGAACACAGGGGGGTCGTAGCCAGCCCCAGCATTTT.

V is TRBV18 and J is TRBJ2-1, with 9 bases aligning to TRBD1. J gave up 1 base and V 2 bases, and 6 bases lay outside the gene matches. The CDR3 runs 17 residues. Germline CDR1 and CDR2: KGHSH and LQKENI. This CDR3 is CASSPGIGTGSYNEQFF. CDR3 sequence (DNA): TGTGCCAGCTCACCAGGGATCGGGACAGGGTCCTACAATGAGCAGTTCTTC.

The rearrangement uses TRBV7-2 and TRBJ1-1; 7 bases match TRBD1. The CDR3 runs 13 residues. V dropped 6 bases and J dropped 4; count of bases not matched to a gene: 5. The V gene's germline CDR1 is SGHTA and CDR2 FQGNSA. The CDR3 loop reads CASSTGARTEAFF. CDR3 bases: TGTGCCAGCAGTACAGGGGCGCGCACTGAAGCTTTCTTT.

V usage is TRBV18 and J usage is TRBJ2-3; tentatively, D is TRBD2 (6 bases). Trimming took 3 bases from V and 0 from J, leaving 13 bases between them. Germline CDR1 and CDR2: KGHSH and LQKENI. The CDR3 consists of 16 residues. The CDR3 DNA follows: TGTGCCAGCTCACCTGGGAGGACTACTAGCACAGATACGCAGTATTTT. It translates to CASSPGRTTSTDTQYF. Supplemented by reference TRBV18 and TRBJ2-3, the full variable domain reads NAGVMQNPRHLVRRRGQEARLRCSPMKGHSHVYWYRQLPEEGLKFMVYLQKENIIDESGMPKERFSAEFPKEGPSILRIQQVVRGDSAAYFCASSPGRTTSTDTQYFGPGTRLTVL.

This CDR3 is CASSQADRGHEKLFF. The CDR3 bases are TGTGCCAGCAGCCAAGCGGACAGGGGACATGAAAAACTGTTTTTT. The gene calls are TRBV3-1 (or the pseudogene TRBV3-2) and TRBJ1-4; TRBD1 agrees at 9 bases. Germline V lookup: CDR1 LGHDT, CDR2 YNNKEL (reference sequence). The junction had 3 bases not matched to a gene; V was cut back by 1 base and J by 6 bases. This CDR3 has 15 amino acids.

V is TRBV28 and J is TRBJ2-1; 7 positions agree with TRBD2. This CDR3 has 11 residues. Trimming removed 10 bases from V and 8 bases from J; junction bases left unmatched: 5. The germline gives CDR1 MDHEN, CDR2 SYDVKM. CDR3 coding DNA: TGTGCCACCCGGACTAGGTATGAGCAGTTCTTC. This encodes CATRTRYEQFF.

This clone has more than one count but fewer than ten. The chain has TRBV30 and TRBJ2-1; 9 nucleotides line up with TRBD2. Unmatched junction bases numbered 0, after V lost 2 bases and J lost 1 base. Germline CDR1 reads GTSNPN; CDR2 reads SVGIG (reference sequence). The CDR3 is 14 residues long. In DNA form, the CDR3 reads TGTGCCTGGAGTAGCGGGAGGTCCTACAATGAGCAGTTCTTC. Its protein is CAWSSGRSYNEQFF.

This rearrangement joins TRBV18 to TRBJ1-2; 7 bases map to TRBD1. The CDR3 is 13 amino acids. V gave up 6 bases and J gave up 7 bases; unmatched junction bases: 8. Germline V gene sequence: CDR1 KGHSH, CDR2 LQKENI. The CDR3 DNA reads as TGTGCCAGCTCGTCCGACAGGGTCGGTGGCTACACCTTC. Protein sequence: CASSSDRVGGYTF. Variable domain in full (rest from reference TRBV18 and TRBJ1-2): NAGVMQNPRHLVRRRGQEARLRCSPMKGHSHVYWYRQLPEEGLKFMVYLQKENIIDESGMPKERFSAEFPKEGPSILRIQQVVRGDSAAYFCASSSDRVGGYTFGSGTRLTVV.

The V call is TRBV4-1, the J call TRBJ1-2; a weak D match, TRBD1 (5 bases). V lost 0 bases and J 3 bases, leaving 20 bases between the germline ends. The CDR3 is made up of 18 amino acids. In germline, CDR1 is MGHRA, CDR2 YSYEKL. The CDR3 DNA follows: TGCGCCAGCAGCCAAGATCAGGGTAGCACCCGGGGGGACTATGGCTACACCTTC. Amino acids: CASSQDQGSTRGDYGYTF.

This chain uses TRBV10-2 with TRBJ2-7; D gene ambiguous. The CDR3 is 15 amino acids. In germline, CDR1 is WSHSY, CDR2 SAAADI. Trimming left V 6 bases short and J 4 bases short, with 19 bases between. The CDR3 coding sequence is TGCGCCAGCAGGCCCGTGCGGAGATCCGGGTACGAGCAGTACTTC. Its translation: CASRPVRRSGYEQYF.

The chain employs TRBV15 and TRBJ2-3; 10 bases agree with TRBD1. From germline, CDR1 is LNHNV and CDR2 YYDKDF (reference sequence). CDR3 length: 18 residues. V was pared by 5 bases and J by 3 bases, with 14 bases of the junction left unmatched. For the CDR3, the DNA is TGTGCCACCAGCGGAAAATTCCGGGACAGGGGACCGACAGATACGCAGTATTTT. It codes for CATSGKFRDRGPTDTQYF.

The chain carries TRBV2 and TRBJ1-3; D is uncertain. Germline V lookup: CDR1 SNHLY, CDR2 FYNNEI. This CDR3 is built from 12 residues. Trimming cost V 7 bases and J 8 bases, with 12 bases left between them. The CDR3 region has the DNA TGTGCCAGCACAAACTACGGGGACACCATATATTTT. Amino acid sequence: CASTNYGDTIYF. Full variable domain (outside the CDR3, taken from reference TRBV2 and TRBJ1-3): EPEVTQTPSHQVTQMGQEVILRCVPISNHLYFYWYRQILGQKVEFLVSFYNNEISEKSEIFDDQFSVERPDGSNFTLKIRSTKLEDSAMYFCASTNYGDTIYFGEGSWLTVV.

V usage is TRBV28 and J usage is TRBJ2-5; D is perhaps TRBD2 (5 bases). The CDR3 is 15 amino acids. The V gene lost 6 bases and the J gene lost 0 bases, with 14 bases spanning the gap. CDR1 and CDR2 (germline): MDHEN, SYDVKM. CDR3 bases: TGTGCCAGCAGACAACCGGGATCGTACCAAGAGACCCAGTACTTC. Encoded protein: CASRQPGSYQETQYF.

This chain joins TRBV2 and TRBJ2-4, with 9 nucleotides matching TRBD2. From germline, CDR1 is SNHLY and CDR2 FYNNEI. V lost 6 bases, J lost 5 bases, and 14 bases stayed unmatched. The CDR3 has 17 amino acids. The CDR3 is CASRFEPEREAQNIQYF. CDR3 sequence (DNA): TGTGCCAGCAGATTCGAACCGGAGCGGGAGGCCCAAAACATTCAGTACTTC.

The DNA for the CDR3 is TGTGCCAGCAGCACGGGACTAGCGCCCGAGCAGTACTTC. Protein: CASSTGLAPEQYF. This chain uses TRBV11-2 with TRBJ2-7; 10 nucleotides match TRBD2. The V gene's germline CDR1 is SGHAT and CDR2 FQNNGV. The CDR3 is 13 amino acids. The V and J ends lost 5 bases and 6 bases, in that order; junction bases with no gene match: 4.